These 27 T cell receptor beta chains originate from one sample sequenced in a study of T cells after yellow fever vaccination. TCRdb reanalysed the 5' RACE reads using MiXCR and keeps one entry per CDR3 protein. The sample holds some 500,000 distinct CDR3 sequences, approximately 15% seen once. The sequencing here drew on PBMCs, taken on the day of the yellow fever booster vaccination. The receptors derive from a man under 40 who received the YFV17D yellow fever vaccine.

The genes are TRBV12-3 or TRBV12-4 and TRBJ1-1; TRBD1 might be the D (5 bases). CDR3 length: 14 amino acids. V lost 6 bases, J lost 5 bases, and 16 bases lay in between. CDR3 nucleotides: TGTGCCAGCAGCTTAAGTGGGGCGCGGACTGAAGCTTTCTTT. This translates into CASSLSGARTEAFF.

This chain links TRBV7-2 with TRBJ2-6; 8 positions agree with TRBD2. Trimming took 5 bases from V and 2 from J; bases not matched to a gene: 8. Germline V lookup: CDR1 SGHTA, CDR2 FQGNSA. The CDR3 is 17 residues long. In nucleotides, the CDR3 is TGTGCCAGCAGCCTTAGCGGGGTAGTTGCTGGGGCCAACGTCCTGACTTTC. Residues: CASSLSGVVAGANVLTF.

This clonotype was found a few times. The CDR3 sequence is CASSWLAAGEQYF. CDR3 DNA: TGTGCCAGCAGTTGGCTTGCCGCGGGTGAGCAGTACTTC. The V call is TRBV6-2 or TRBV6-3, the J call TRBJ2-7; tentatively, D is TRBD2 (5 bases). The CDR3 loop spans 13 amino acids. Per germline, CDR1 MNHEY and CDR2 SVGEGT. V was shortened by 4 bases and J by 7 bases, with 14 bases between the two germline ends.

This rearrangement joins TRBV6-5 to TRBJ1-1, with D perhaps TRBD1 (6 bases). The ends were cut back, 6 bases at V and 1 base at J, with 6 bases in the middle. Germline V CDR1 and CDR2: MNHEY, SVGAGI. This CDR3 region has 12 residues. Written as DNA, the CDR3 is TGTGCCAGCAGGGGACAGAACACTGAAGCTTTCTTT. Amino acids: CASRGQNTEAFF.

The V gene is TRBV12-3 or TRBV12-4, the J gene TRBJ2-5, with D perhaps matching TRBD2 (6 bases). The CDR3 extends over 14 amino acids. V dropped 1 base and J dropped 6 bases, with 12 bases sitting between them. CDR3 sequence: CASSLVSGEKTQYF. As DNA, the CDR3 is TGTGCCAGCAGTTTAGTATCGGGAGAGAAGACCCAGTACTTC.

The V gene is TRBV5-1, the J gene TRBJ2-1; 12 nucleotides align to TRBD2. V gave up 4 bases and J gave up 6 bases; unmatched junction bases: 5. Germline V CDR1 and CDR2: SGHRS, YFSETQ. CDR3 length equals 15 residues. Written as DNA, the CDR3 is TGCGCCAGCAGCCCTAGCGGGAGGGCCACCAATGAGCAGTTCTTC. The encoded protein is CASSPSGRATNEQFF.

The chain uses TRBV5-1 and TRBJ2-1; D perhaps matches TRBD1 (5 bases). This CDR3 has 14 residues. Trimming stripped 0 bases from V and 6 bases from J, with 10 bases between. Germline CDR1 is SGHRS and CDR2 is YFSETQ. The CDR3 nucleotides are TGCGCCAGCAGCTTGGGAGACAGACTCAATGAGCAGTTCTTC. This codes for CASSLGDRLNEQFF.

V usage is TRBV5-1 and J usage is TRBJ2-5; weak D call: TRBD2 (5 bases). Germline lookup yields CDR1 SGHRS and CDR2 YFSETQ. The CDR3 is 13 residues long. Trimming took off 5 bases at V and 3 bases at J, with 11 bases between the two ends. The CDR3 loop reads CASRDSAKETQYF. In DNA form, the CDR3 reads TGCGCCAGCAGGGACTCGGCGAAAGAGACCCAGTACTTC.

In this sample, this clonotype turned up many times. The chain employs TRBV29-1 and TRBJ2-5; D unresolved. This CDR3 spans 13 amino acids. The V gene lost 1 base and the J gene lost 3 bases, with 9 bases spanning the gap. CDR1 and CDR2 from the germline V gene are SQVTM and ANQGSEA. CDR3 protein: CSVEGLAKETQYF. In DNA form, the CDR3 reads TGCAGCGTTGAAGGCCTGGCTAAAGAGACCCAGTACTTC.

This chain uses TRBV5-4 with TRBJ2-7; a weak D match, TRBD1 (6 bases). This CDR3 spans 14 amino acids. Per germline, CDR1 SGHNT and CDR2 YYREEE (reference sequence). V lost 4 bases to trimming and J lost 0 bases, with 11 bases between them. CDR3 amino acids: CASSPRDTSYEQYF. The CDR3 region has the DNA TGTGCCAGCAGCCCTCGGGACACCTCCTACGAGCAGTACTTC.

The V gene is TRBV11-2, the J gene TRBJ2-4; the match to TRBD2 covers 7 bases. This CDR3 comprises 20 residues. Germline lookup yields CDR1 SGHAT and CDR2 FQNNGV. Trimming took 5 bases from V and 1 from J; bases not matched to a gene: 20. Here the CDR3 reads CASSLKRDGAPRVAKNIQYF. The DNA for the CDR3 is TGTGCCAGCAGCCTCAAGCGGGACGGCGCCCCCAGGGTTGCCAAAAACATTCAGTACTTC.

The chain couples TRBV12-3 or TRBV12-4 to TRBJ2-7, with TRBD1 matching 7 bases. The CDR3 covers 15 residues. Trimming took 6 bases from V and 6 from J; bases not matched to a gene: 14. CDR3 bases: TGTGCCAGCAGGTATCAGGACAGGAGTGGTTTCGAGCAGTACTTC. It specifies CASRYQDRSGFEQYF.

The V call is TRBV5-4, the J call TRBJ2-2, with a tentative D call TRBD2 (5 bases). The CDR3 spans 15 residues. V was cut by 0 bases and J by 7 bases, with 13 bases left in between. Per the germline V gene, CDR1 is SGHNT and CDR2 is YYREEE (reference sequence). CDR3 bases: TGTGCCAGCAGCTTGGACTTGCGGGTGGGCGGGGAGCTGTTTTTT. This gives the protein CASSLDLRVGGELFF.

This chain uses TRBV18 with TRBJ2-5, with D perhaps matching TRBD2 (6 bases). V was clipped by 4 bases and J by 1 base, with 13 bases between them. The CDR3 covers 15 residues. Germline CDR1 reads KGHSH; CDR2 reads LQKENI. DNA of the CDR3: TGTGCCAGCTCACGTTACCTGGAGGGCCAAGAGACCCAGTACTTC. Translated: CASSRYLEGQETQYF.

The V gene is TRBV6-6, the J gene TRBJ2-7; TRBD2 aligns across 7 bases. This CDR3 is 13 amino acids long. J lost 4 bases, V lost 6 bases, and 6 bases had no gene match. Germline V lookup: CDR1 MNHNY, CDR2 SVGAGI (reference sequence). CDR3 nucleotide sequence: TGTGCCAGCAGCCTACTAGCGCATTACGAGCAGTACTTC. This sequence encodes CASSLLAHYEQYF.

The V and J genes are TRBV5-4 and TRBJ2-5; 10 bases match TRBD2. From germline, CDR1 is SGHNT and CDR2 YYREEE (reference sequence). Trimming removed 5 bases from V and 5 bases from J; junction bases left unmatched: 3. CDR3 size: 13 residues. CDR3: CASRGLAVETQYF. CDR3 bases: TGTGCCAGCAGAGGACTAGCGGTGGAGACCCAGTACTTC.

This chain uses TRBV12-3 or TRBV12-4 with TRBJ2-5; 12 positions agree with TRBD2. V gave up 3 bases and J gave up 6 bases; unmatched junction bases: 5. The CDR3 is 15 residues long. CDR3 amino acids: CASSLTSGRSKTQYF. The DNA of the CDR3 is TGTGCCAGCAGTTTGACTAGCGGGAGATCAAAGACCCAGTACTTC.

There are a few counts of this clonotype. CDR3 bases: TGCAGTGCTAGAGATGGGTTCGGCTATGGCTACACCTTC. Residues: CSARDGFGYGYTF. The rearrangement links TRBV20-1 to TRBJ1-2; D is undetermined. V shed 0 bases and J shed 4 bases, with 9 bases lying between them. Germline CDR1 DFQATT, CDR2 SNEGSKA (reference sequence). CDR3 length: 13 amino acids.

V and J are TRBV6-5 and TRBJ2-7; D is unresolved. There are 14 residues in the CDR3. Trimming cost V 0 bases and J 5 bases, with 11 bases left between them. The germline V gene encodes CDR1 MNHEY and CDR2 SVGAGI. In DNA, the CDR3 is TGTGCCAGCAGTTACTCGCCGGGTTGGGACGAGCAGTACTTC. Translated, it gives CASSYSPGWDEQYF.

The CDR3 spells CASSSRARSPDTQYF. Here the CDR3 DNA reads TGTGCCAGCAGCTCCAGGGCGCGGAGTCCAGATACGCAGTATTTT. The V and J genes are TRBV7-2 and TRBJ2-3, with a tentative D call TRBD1 (5 bases). Germline V CDR1 and CDR2: SGHTA, FQGNSA. The CDR3 extends over 15 amino acids. V was trimmed by 4 bases and J by 4 bases, leaving 15 bases between them.

In this sample, this clonotype turned up many times. The chain carries TRBV6-5 and TRBJ1-1; no clear D. The CDR3 covers 14 residues. The ends were cut back, 2 bases at V and 2 bases at J, with 9 bases in the middle. Germline lookup yields CDR1 MNHEY and CDR2 SVGAGI. Here the CDR3 reads CASSYVNPNTEAFF. The CDR3 coding sequence is TGTGCCAGCAGTTACGTCAATCCTAACACTGAAGCTTTCTTT.

This clonotype was seen a few times. The chain joins TRBV11-2 to TRBJ2-1; D is possibly TRBD1 (6 bases). The CDR3 is made up of 16 amino acids. The germline V gene encodes CDR1 SGHAT and CDR2 FQNNGV. Trimming stripped 4 bases from V and 0 bases from J, with 13 bases between. The chain's CDR3 is CASSSTGPSSYNEQFF. CDR3 sequence (DNA): TGTGCCAGCAGCTCCACAGGGCCCAGCTCCTACAATGAGCAGTTCTTC.

This clonotype came up a few times. V is TRBV7-2 and J is TRBJ2-7; 7 positions agree with TRBD1. Losses at the gene ends were 5 bases for V and 2 bases for J; bases not matched to a gene: 9. Germline CDR1 reads SGHTA; CDR2 reads FQGNSA. This CDR3 has 15 residues. The DNA of the CDR3 is TGTGCCAGCAGCATTACGGGACAGTTTGCCTACGAGCAGTACTTC. Its translation is CASSITGQFAYEQYF.

The table lists this clonotype with a few counts. The chain has TRBV3-1 and TRBJ2-6; 14 positions match TRBD2. V shed 4 bases, J shed 2 bases, and the junction held 4 bases outside the gene matches. The CDR3 totals 18 residues. CDR1 is LGHDT, CDR2 YNNKEL, per germline (reference sequence). The DNA for the CDR3 is TGTGCCAGCAGCCGCGGACTAGCGGGAGGTGCTGGGGCCAACGTCCTGACTTTC. Its protein is CASSRGLAGGAGANVLTF. Full variable domain (rest looked up from reference TRBV3-1 and TRBJ2-6): DTAVSQTPKYLVTQMGNDKSIKCEQNLGHDTMYWYKQDSKKFLKIMFSYNNKELIINETVPNRFSPKSPDKAHLNLHINSLELGDSAVYFCASSRGLAGGAGANVLTFGAGSRLTVL.

V gene TRBV20-1 combines with J gene TRBJ2-1; no clear D gene. Trimming shortened V by 0 bases and J by 1 base, and 13 bases separated the two germline ends. CDR3 length: 16 residues. Looked up from germline, CDR1 is DFQATT and CDR2 is SNEGSKA (reference sequence). The CDR3 DNA reads TGCAGTGCTAGAGATCTCAGCCAAGTGTCCTACAATGAGCAGTTCTTC. Encoded protein: CSARDLSQVSYNEQFF.

The rearrangement uses TRBV12-3 or TRBV12-4 and TRBJ1-1, with D tentatively TRBD1 (5 bases). Between the trimmed V and J ends, which lost 1 base and 1 base, there was a span of 13 bases. This CDR3 contains 16 residues. CDR3 protein: CASSLGRPRANTEAFF. DNA of the CDR3: TGTGCCAGCAGTTTAGGTCGTCCCAGGGCGAACACTGAAGCTTTCTTT.

This clonotype appeared a few times. This rearrangement joins TRBV12-3 or TRBV12-4 to TRBJ1-1; D remains ambiguous. This CDR3 is built from 12 residues. V shed 4 bases and J shed 0 bases, with 3 bases lying between them. Written as DNA, the CDR3 is TGTGCCAGCAGTTGGGTGAACACTGAAGCTTTCTTT. This sequence encodes CASSWVNTEAFF.